A few counts support the clone carrying this T cell receptor beta chain. Its target is not known. The data originate from a study of shared clonotypes between healthy human individuals. From CD4+ cells came CD45RA+ naive and CD45RA-negative memory subsets. The authors split each subset's genomic DNA evenly across several immunoSEQ plates. The protocol was immunoSEQ multiplex PCR, while the TCRdb copy is restricted to in-frame clones and leaves out a portion. Seen here are some 790,000 clones, roughly 72% observed once, and the top ten hold approximately 2%. Study results and caveats: The naive CD4 repertoires of a few donors were compared, and approximately 5.3% of clonotypes were shared. What limited the represented genetic and exposure-history diversity was the small number of donors.

The CDR3 has 14 residues. The V gene's germline CDR1 is SNHLY and CDR2 FYNNEI. V lost 6 bases to trimming and J lost 3 bases, with 14 bases between them. Material for sequencing was memory CD4+ T cells sorted from blood. Subset denoted: CD45RA-negative fraction. This chain uses TRBV2 with TRBJ1-1, with D tentatively TRBD1 (6 bases). This TCR was recovered from a woman aged 25 to 39 in good health. For the CDR3, the DNA is TGTGCCAGCAGGCAGGGGAGTAGGGACACTGAAGCTTTCTTT. Protein sequence: CASRQGSRDTEAFF. Based on the CDR3 plus reference TRBV2 and TRBJ1-1, the full variable domain is EPEVTQTPSHQVTQMGQEVILRCVPISNHLYFYWYRQILGQKVEFLVSFYNNEISEKSEIFDDQFSVERPDGSNFTLKIRSTKLEDSAMYFCASRQGSRDTEAFFGQGTRLTVV.